In its sample, the clone carrying this TCR beta chain was seen a few times. The antigen is not known. This sample is part of a study of identical twins. Notes on the study in general: Insertions ran lower in abundant cord blood beta clonotypes, though not in memory repertoires.

Germline values: CDR1 MNHNS, CDR2 SASEGT. There are 15 residues in the CDR3. The ends lost 5 bases at V and 4 bases at J; junction bases unmatched: 8. TCRdb redid the calling of the 5' RACE reads with MiXCR, one entry per CDR3 protein. Found here are about 920,000 distinct CDR3 sequences, around 12% of them singletons; the top ten hold roughly 1.5%. This sample was also put to use in a study of yellow fever vaccine responses in identical twins.

This receptor was obtained from a woman under 30 in good health. The sample taken for sequencing was PBMCs. The rearrangement uses TRBV6-1 and TRBJ1-5, with TRBD1 matching over 7 bases. This CDR3 reads CASSQGTANNQPQHF. Written as DNA, the CDR3 is TGTGCCAGCAGTCAAGGGACAGCGAATAATCAGCCCCAGCATTTT.